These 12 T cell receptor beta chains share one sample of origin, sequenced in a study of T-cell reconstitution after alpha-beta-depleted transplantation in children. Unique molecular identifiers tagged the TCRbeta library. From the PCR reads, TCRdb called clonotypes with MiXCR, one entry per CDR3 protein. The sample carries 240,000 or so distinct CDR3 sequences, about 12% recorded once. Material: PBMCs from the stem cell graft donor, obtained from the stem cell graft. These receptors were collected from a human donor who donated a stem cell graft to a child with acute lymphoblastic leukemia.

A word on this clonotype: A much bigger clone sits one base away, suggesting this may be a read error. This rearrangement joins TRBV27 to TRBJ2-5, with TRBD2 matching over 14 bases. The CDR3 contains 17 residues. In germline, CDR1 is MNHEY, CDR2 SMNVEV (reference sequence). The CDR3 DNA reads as TGTACCAGCAGTTTATCGGGACTAGCGGGGGTCCCGAAGACCCAGTACTTC. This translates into CTSSLSGLAGVPKTQYF.

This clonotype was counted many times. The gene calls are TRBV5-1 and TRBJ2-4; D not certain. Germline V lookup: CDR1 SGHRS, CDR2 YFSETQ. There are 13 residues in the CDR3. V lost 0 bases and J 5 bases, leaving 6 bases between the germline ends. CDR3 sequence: CASSLETQNIQYF. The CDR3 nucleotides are TGCGCCAGCAGCTTGGAGACTCAAAACATTCAGTACTTC.

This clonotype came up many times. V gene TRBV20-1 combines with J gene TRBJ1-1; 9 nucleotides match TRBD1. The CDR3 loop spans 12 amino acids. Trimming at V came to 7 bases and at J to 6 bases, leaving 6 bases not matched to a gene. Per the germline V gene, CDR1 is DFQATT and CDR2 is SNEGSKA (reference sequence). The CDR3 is CSVGDRESEAFF. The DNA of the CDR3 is TGCAGTGTGGGGGACAGGGAGTCTGAAGCTTTCTTT.

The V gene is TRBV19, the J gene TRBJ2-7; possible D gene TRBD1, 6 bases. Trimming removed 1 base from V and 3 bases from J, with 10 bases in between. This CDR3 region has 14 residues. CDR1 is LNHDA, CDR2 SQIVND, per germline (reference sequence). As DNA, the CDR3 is TGTGCCAGTAGTATAGCAGGGGCCCTCTACGAGCAGTACTTC. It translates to CASSIAGALYEQYF.

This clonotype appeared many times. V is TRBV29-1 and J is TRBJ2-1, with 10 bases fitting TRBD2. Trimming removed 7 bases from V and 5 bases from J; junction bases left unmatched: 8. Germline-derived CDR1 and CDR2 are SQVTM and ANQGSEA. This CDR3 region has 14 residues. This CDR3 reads CSGQGLALNNEQFF. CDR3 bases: TGCAGCGGGCAGGGACTAGCGCTTAACAATGAGCAGTTCTTC.

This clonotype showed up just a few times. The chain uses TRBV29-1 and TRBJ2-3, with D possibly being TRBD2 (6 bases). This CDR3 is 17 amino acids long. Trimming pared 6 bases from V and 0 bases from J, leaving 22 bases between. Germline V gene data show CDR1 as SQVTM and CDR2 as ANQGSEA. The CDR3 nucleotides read TGCAGCGTGGGCGGGATAATACAACCACCTAGCACAGATACGCAGTATTTT. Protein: CSVGGIIQPPSTDTQYF.

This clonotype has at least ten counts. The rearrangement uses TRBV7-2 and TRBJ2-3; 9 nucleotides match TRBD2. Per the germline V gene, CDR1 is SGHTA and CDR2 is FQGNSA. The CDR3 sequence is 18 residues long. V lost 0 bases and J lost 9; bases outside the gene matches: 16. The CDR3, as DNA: TGTGCCAGCAGCTTAGCGCACCGCGGCGGGAGGGCCTTGTCCACGCAGTATTTT. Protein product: CASSLAHRGGRALSTQYF. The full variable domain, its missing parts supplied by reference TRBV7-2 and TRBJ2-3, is GAGVSQSPSNKVTEKGKDVELRCDPISGHTALYWYRQSLGQGLEFLIYFQGNSAPDKSGLPSDRFSAERTGGSVSTLTIQRTQQEDSAVYLCASSLAHRGGRALSTQYFGPGTRLTVL.

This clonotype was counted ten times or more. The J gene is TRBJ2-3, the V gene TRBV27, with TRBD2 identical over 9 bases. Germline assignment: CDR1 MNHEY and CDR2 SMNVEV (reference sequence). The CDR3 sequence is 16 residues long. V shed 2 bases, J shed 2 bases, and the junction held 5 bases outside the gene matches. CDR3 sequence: CASSLAAGGLTDTQYF. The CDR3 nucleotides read TGTGCCAGCAGTTTAGCTGCGGGGGGGCTCACAGATACGCAGTATTTT.

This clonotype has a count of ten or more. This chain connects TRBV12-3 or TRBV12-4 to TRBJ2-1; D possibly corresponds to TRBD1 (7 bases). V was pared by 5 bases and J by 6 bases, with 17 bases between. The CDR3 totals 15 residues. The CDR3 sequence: CASSRSGGGRNEQFF. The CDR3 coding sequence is TGTGCCAGCAGTCGTAGCGGAGGGGGCCGCAATGAGCAGTTCTTC.

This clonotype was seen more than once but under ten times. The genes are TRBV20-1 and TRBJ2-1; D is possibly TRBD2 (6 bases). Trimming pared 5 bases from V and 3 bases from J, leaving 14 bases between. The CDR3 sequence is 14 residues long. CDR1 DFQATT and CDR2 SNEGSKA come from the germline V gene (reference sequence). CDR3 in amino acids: CSADEGGNYNEQFF. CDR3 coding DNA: TGCAGTGCTGACGAGGGCGGGAACTACAATGAGCAGTTCTTC.

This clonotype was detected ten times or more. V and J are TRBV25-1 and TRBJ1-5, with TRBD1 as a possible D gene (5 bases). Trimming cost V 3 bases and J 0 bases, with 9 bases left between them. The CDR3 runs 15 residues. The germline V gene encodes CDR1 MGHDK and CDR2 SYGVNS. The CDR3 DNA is TGTGCCAGCAGTGATGGGGACTATAGCAATCAGCCCCAGCATTTT. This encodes CASSDGDYSNQPQHF. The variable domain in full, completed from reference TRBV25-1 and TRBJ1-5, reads EADIYQTPRYLVIGTGKKITLECSQTMGHDKMYWYQQDPGMELHLIHYSYGVNSTEKGDLSSESTVSRIRTEHFPLTLESARPSHTSQYLCASSDGDYSNQPQHFGDGTRLSIL.

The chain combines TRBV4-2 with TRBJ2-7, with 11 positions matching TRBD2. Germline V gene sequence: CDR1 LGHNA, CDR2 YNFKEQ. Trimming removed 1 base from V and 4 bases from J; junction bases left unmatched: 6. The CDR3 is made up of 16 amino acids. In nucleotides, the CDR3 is TGTGCCAGCAGCCAAGCATCGCTAGCGGGGGGTTACGAGCAGTACTTC. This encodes CASSQASLAGGYEQYF.